This T cell receptor (beta chain) was recorded in a study of blood T cell repertoires in COVID-19. At the level of the study: Samples taken during acute and convalescent COVID-19 were collected in the United States, Italy and Spain.

Looked up from germline, CDR1 is DFQATT and CDR2 is SNEGSKA (reference sequence). The CDR3 runs to 14 residues. V shed 3 bases and J shed 0 bases, with 12 bases lying between them. Only in-frame clones appear in the TCRdb table, and some are missing; sequencing was by immunoSEQ multiplex PCR. Among a few hundred thousand clones listed, approximately 87% were seen once. This TCR was sampled from a man in his sixties with acute or convalescent COVID-19. Sequenced input: peripheral blood. The chain carries TRBV20-1 and TRBJ2-7, with a possible D match to TRBD2 (6 bases). CDR3 coding DNA: TGCAGTGCTAGTAAGGGAGCGGGCTCCTACGAGCAGTACTTC. It encodes CSASKGAGSYEQYF.